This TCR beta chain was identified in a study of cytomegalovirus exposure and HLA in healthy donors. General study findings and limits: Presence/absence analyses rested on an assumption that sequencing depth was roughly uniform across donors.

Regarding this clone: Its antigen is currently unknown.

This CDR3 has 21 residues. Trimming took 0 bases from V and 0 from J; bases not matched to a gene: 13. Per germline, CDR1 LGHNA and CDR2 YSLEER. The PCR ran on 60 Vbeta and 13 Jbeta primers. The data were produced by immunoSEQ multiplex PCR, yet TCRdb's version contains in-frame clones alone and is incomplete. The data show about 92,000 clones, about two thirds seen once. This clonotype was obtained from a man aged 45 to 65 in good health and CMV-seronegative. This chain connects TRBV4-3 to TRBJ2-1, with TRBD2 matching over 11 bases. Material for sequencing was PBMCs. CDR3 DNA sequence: TGCGCCAGCAGCCAAGATGGCGTAGCGGGGGGGGCCCAAAGCTCCTACAATGAGCAGTTCTTC. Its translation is CASSQDGVAGGAQSSYNEQFF.